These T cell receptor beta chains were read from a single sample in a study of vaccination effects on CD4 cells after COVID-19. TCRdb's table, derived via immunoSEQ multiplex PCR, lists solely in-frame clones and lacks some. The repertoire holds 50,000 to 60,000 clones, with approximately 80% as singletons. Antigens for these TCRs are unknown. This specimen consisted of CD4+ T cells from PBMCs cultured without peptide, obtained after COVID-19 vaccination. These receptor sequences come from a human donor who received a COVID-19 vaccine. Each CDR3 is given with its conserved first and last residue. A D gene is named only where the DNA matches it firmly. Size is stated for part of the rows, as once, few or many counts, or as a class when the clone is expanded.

cdr3_aa: CASSQGAPGTPIDTQYF; cdr3_nt: TGTGCCAGCAGCCAAGGGGCGCCCGGGACTCCAATAGATACGCAGTATTTT; d_call: NA; v_call: TRBV4-2; j_call: TRBJ2-3; clone_size: once
cdr3_aa: CSANLRGNYGYTF; cdr3_nt: TGCAGCGCGAACTTGAGGGGGAACTATGGCTACACCTTC; d_call: NA; v_call: TRBV29-1; j_call: TRBJ1-2; clone_size: NA
cdr3_aa: CASIGTAYGSEEQETQYF; cdr3_nt: TGTGCCAGCATCGGGACAGCCTACGGGTCGGAGGAGCAAGAGACCCAGTACTTC; d_call: TRBD1; v_call: TRBV6-4; j_call: TRBJ2-5; clone_size: NA
cdr3_aa: CASREGLSNTGELFF; cdr3_nt: TGTGCCAGCAGGGAGGGACTGTCGAACACCGGGGAGCTGTTTTTT; d_call: NA; v_call: TRBV6-5; j_call: TRBJ2-2; clone_size: NA
cdr3_aa: CASSIGTVNTEAFF; cdr3_nt: TGTGCCAGTAGTATCGGGACAGTGAACACTGAAGCTTTCTTT; d_call: TRBD1; v_call: TRBV19; j_call: TRBJ1-1; clone_size: NA
cdr3_aa: CASSRTVANTGELFF; cdr3_nt: TGTGCCAGCAGCAGGACAGTGGCGAACACCGGGGAGCTGTTTTTT; d_call: NA; v_call: TRBV7-8; j_call: TRBJ2-2; clone_size: NA
cdr3_aa: CASSLIGVNGYTF; cdr3_nt: TGTGCCAGCAGTTTAATCGGGGTTAATGGCTACACCTTC; d_call: NA; v_call: TRBV12-3/TRBV12-4; j_call: TRBJ1-2; clone_size: NA
cdr3_aa: CASSQDSLSGSTDTQYF; cdr3_nt: TGCGCCAGCAGCCAAGATAGTCTTTCGGGGAGCACAGATACGCAGTATTTT; d_call: NA; v_call: TRBV4-1; j_call: TRBJ2-3; clone_size: NA
cdr3_aa: CASGRAGVDIQYF; cdr3_nt: TGTGCCAGTGGCAGGGCCGGGGTCGACATTCAGTACTTC; d_call: NA; v_call: TRBV19; j_call: TRBJ2-4; clone_size: NA
cdr3_aa: CASERAETQYF; cdr3_nt: TGTGCCAGCGAGCGGGCGGAGACCCAGTACTTC; d_call: NA; v_call: TRBV6-5; j_call: TRBJ2-5; clone_size: NA
cdr3_aa: CASSFEGPENGYTF; cdr3_nt: TGTGCCAGCAGCTTCGAGGGGCCCGAAAATGGCTACACCTTC; d_call: NA; v_call: TRBV5-6; j_call: TRBJ1-2; clone_size: few
cdr3_aa: CASTKHRDRANGELFF; cdr3_nt: TGTGCCAGTACTAAACACCGGGACAGGGCTAACGGGGAGCTGTTTTTT; d_call: TRBD1; v_call: TRBV19; j_call: TRBJ2-2; clone_size: once
cdr3_aa: CASSQEGRVRGQPQHF; cdr3_nt: TGCGCCAGCAGCCAAGAGGGCAGGGTAAGGGGTCAGCCCCAGCATTTT; d_call: NA; v_call: TRBV4-1; j_call: TRBJ1-5; clone_size: NA
cdr3_aa: CASIGHTEAFF; cdr3_nt: TGTGCCAGCATTGGGCACACTGAAGCTTTCTTT; d_call: NA; v_call: TRBV27; j_call: TRBJ1-1; clone_size: NA
cdr3_aa: CASSERVTEETQYF; cdr3_nt: TGTGCCAGCAGTGAACGAGTAACCGAAGAGACCCAGTACTTC; d_call: NA; v_call: TRBV25-1; j_call: TRBJ2-5; clone_size: NA
cdr3_aa: CASSPGGLTNEKLFF; cdr3_nt: TGTGCCAGCAGCCCAGGAGGCTTAACTAATGAAAAACTGTTTTTT; d_call: NA; v_call: TRBV7-2; j_call: TRBJ1-4; clone_size: NA
cdr3_aa: CASSRIVQENYGYTF; cdr3_nt: TGCGCCAGCAGCCGAATAGTACAGGAGAACTATGGCTACACCTTC; d_call: NA; v_call: TRBV4-3; j_call: TRBJ1-2; clone_size: NA
cdr3_aa: CASSFSSATNEKLFF; cdr3_nt: TGTGCCAGCAGCTTTTCTTCCGCAACTAATGAAAAACTGTTTTTT; d_call: NA; v_call: TRBV5-5; j_call: TRBJ1-4; clone_size: NA
cdr3_aa: CASSEQGAGEAFF; cdr3_nt: TGTGCCAGCAGCGAACAGGGGGCTGGTGAAGCTTTCTTT; d_call: TRBD1; v_call: TRBV7-3; j_call: TRBJ1-1; clone_size: NA
cdr3_aa: CASSIGRGTEAFF; cdr3_nt: TGTGCCAGTAGTATTGGGAGGGGTACTGAAGCTTTCTTT; d_call: NA; v_call: TRBV19; j_call: TRBJ1-1; clone_size: NA
cdr3_aa: CASSYGGSGYTF; cdr3_nt: TGTGCCAGCAGTTACGGGGGATCCGGCTACACCTTC; d_call: NA; v_call: TRBV6-2/TRBV6-3; j_call: TRBJ1-2; clone_size: NA
cdr3_aa: CASRPTPEAFF; cdr3_nt: TGCGCCAGCAGGCCGACCCCTGAAGCTTTCTTT; d_call: NA; v_call: TRBV10-1; j_call: TRBJ1-1; clone_size: NA